The 10 T cell receptor beta chains listed next were all sequenced from one sample in a study of blood T cell repertoires in COVID-19. Generated by immunoSEQ multiplex PCR, the TCRdb table keeps only in-frame clones and is missing some. The sample lists hundreds of thousands of clones, 75% to 90% occurring once. Material for sequencing was PBMCs or T cells enriched from blood (not recorded which). These receptors were collected from a woman between 18 and 30 years old who had recovered from COVID-19.

The chain carries TRBV20-1 and TRBJ1-5, with D perhaps TRBD1 (6 bases). Germline V CDR1 and CDR2: DFQATT, SNEGSKA (reference sequence). V was clipped by 3 bases and J by 7 bases, with 13 bases between them. This CDR3 spans 13 amino acids. This chain's CDR3 is CSASQGSGQPQHF. For the CDR3, the DNA is TGCAGTGCTAGTCAGGGGTCGGGGCAGCCCCAGCATTTT.

This clone was detected a few times. The rearrangement links TRBV6-1 to TRBJ1-2; TRBD1 aligns across 7 bases. V lost 4 bases, J lost 5 bases, and 13 bases stayed unmatched. Germline V gene data show CDR1 as MNHNS and CDR2 as SASEGT. CDR3 length: 16 amino acids. CDR3 amino acids: CASSALPGQSTYGYTF. The CDR3 DNA reads TGTGCCAGCAGTGCTTTACCGGGACAGAGTACTTATGGCTACACCTTC.

CDR3 DNA: TGCGCCAGCACCGCCCTACCGAATGAGCAGTTCTTC. It specifies CASTALPNEQFF. The chain uses TRBV5-1 and TRBJ2-1; no reliable D call. The CDR3 loop spans 12 amino acids. Trimming took 6 bases from V and 7 from J, leaving 11 bases between them. The germline gives CDR1 SGHRS, CDR2 YFSETQ.

On this clone itself: Within the sample, other DNA sequences also encode this same CDR3. The CDR3 coding sequence is TGTGCCAGCAGCCAAGAGGGCAGAGGCTACACCTTC. Its translation is CASSQEGRGYTF. The chain carries TRBV3-1 (or the pseudogene TRBV3-2) and TRBJ1-2; D remains ambiguous. CDR3 length: 12 amino acids. In germline, CDR1 is LGHDT, CDR2 YNNKEL (reference sequence). Trimming removed 0 bases at V and 8 bases at J, with 7 bases between.

The chain is built from TRBV4-1 and TRBJ2-1; the match to TRBD2 covers 8 bases. Germline CDR1 reads MGHRA; CDR2 reads YSYEKL. After removal of 4 bases from V and 1 base from J, the junction contained 15 bases not matched to a gene. This CDR3 has 19 amino acids. Written as DNA, the CDR3 is TGCGCCAGCAGCCGTTTTCCGAGCGGGGGAACGGAATCCTACAATGAGCAGTTCTTC. Residues: CASSRFPSGGTESYNEQFF.

J is TRBJ1-2 and V is TRBV27; D perhaps matches TRBD1 (6 bases). The germline CDR1 and CDR2 sequences are MNHEY and SMNVEV (reference sequence). With 5 bases removed from V and 2 bases from J, the gap between germline ends came to 12 bases. CDR3 size: 14 residues. CDR3 sequence: CASSPITGNYGYTF. In nucleotides, the CDR3 is TGTGCCAGCAGTCCTATCACAGGGAACTATGGCTACACCTTC.

The chain links TRBV5-1 to TRBJ1-6; 7 bases line up with TRBD1. CDR1 and CDR2 from the germline V gene are SGHRS and YFSETQ. The CDR3 is 17 residues long. With V trimmed by 3 bases and J by 5 bases, 11 bases remained unmatched. In DNA form, the CDR3 reads TGCGCCAGCAGCTGGGGACAGACTACCGGGAATAATTCACCCCTCCACTTT. Its translation is CASSWGQTTGNNSPLHF.

This chain joins TRBV29-1 and TRBJ2-3; 7 bases line up with TRBD2. Germline V gene sequence: CDR1 SQVTM, CDR2 ANQGSEA. This CDR3 comprises 16 residues. Trimming removed 1 base from V and 2 bases from J; junction bases left unmatched: 9. The DNA of the CDR3 is TGCAGCGTTGAAGGGGCTCTAGCGGCGACCACAGATACGCAGTATTTT. It encodes CSVEGALAATTDTQYF.

The rearrangement uses TRBV29-1 and TRBJ1-1, with 7 nucleotides matching TRBD1. Germline CDR1 is SQVTM and CDR2 is ANQGSEA. V was clipped by 6 bases and J by 8 bases; unmatched bases: 9. This CDR3 comprises 12 residues. The CDR3 sequence: CSVREQGREAFF. As DNA, the CDR3 is TGCAGCGTCCGTGAACAGGGGAGAGAAGCTTTCTTT.

This rearrangement joins TRBV6-6 to TRBJ1-6; a weak D match, TRBD1 (5 bases). V dropped 7 bases and J dropped 7 bases, with 11 bases sitting between them. Germline V gene data show CDR1 as MNHNY and CDR2 as SVGAGI (reference sequence). The CDR3 is 13 amino acids. In DNA form, the CDR3 reads TGTGCCAGCACCTCAGGGTACAATTCACCCCTCCACTTT. As protein: CASTSGYNSPLHF.